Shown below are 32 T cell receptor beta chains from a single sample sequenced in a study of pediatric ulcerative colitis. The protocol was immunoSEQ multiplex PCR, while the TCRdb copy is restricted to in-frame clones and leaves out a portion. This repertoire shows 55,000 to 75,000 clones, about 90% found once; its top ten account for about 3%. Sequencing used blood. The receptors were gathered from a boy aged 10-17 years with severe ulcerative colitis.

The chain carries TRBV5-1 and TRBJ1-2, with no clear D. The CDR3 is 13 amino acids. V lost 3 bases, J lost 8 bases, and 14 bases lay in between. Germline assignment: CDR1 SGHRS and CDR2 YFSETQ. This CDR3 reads CASSSDPTAGYTF. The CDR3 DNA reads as TGCGCCAGCAGCTCCGACCCTACGGCGGGCTACACCTTC.

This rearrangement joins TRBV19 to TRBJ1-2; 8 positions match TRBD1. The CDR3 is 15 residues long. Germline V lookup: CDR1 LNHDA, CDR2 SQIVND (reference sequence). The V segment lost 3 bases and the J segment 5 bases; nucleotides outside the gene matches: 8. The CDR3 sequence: CASSIGTGISYGYTF. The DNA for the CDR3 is TGTGCCAGTAGTATCGGGACAGGAATCTCATATGGCTACACCTTC.

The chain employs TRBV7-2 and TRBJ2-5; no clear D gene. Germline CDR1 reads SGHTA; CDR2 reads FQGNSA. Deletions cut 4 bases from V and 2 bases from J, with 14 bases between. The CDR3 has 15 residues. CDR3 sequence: CASSYSSVSQETQYF. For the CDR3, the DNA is TGTGCCAGCAGCTACTCCTCAGTCTCTCAAGAGACCCAGTACTTC. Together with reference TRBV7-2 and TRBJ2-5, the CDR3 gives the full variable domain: GAGVSQSPSNKVTEKGKDVELRCDPISGHTALYWYRQSLGQGLEFLIYFQGNSAPDKSGLPSDRFSAERTGGSVSTLTIQRTQQEDSAVYLCASSYSSVSQETQYFGPGTRLLVL.

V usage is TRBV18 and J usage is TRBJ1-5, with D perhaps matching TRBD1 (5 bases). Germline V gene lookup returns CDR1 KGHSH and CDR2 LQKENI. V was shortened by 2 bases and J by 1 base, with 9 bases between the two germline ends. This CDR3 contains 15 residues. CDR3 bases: TGTGCCAGCTCACCAATTGCAGGGAGCAATCAGCCCCAGCATTTT. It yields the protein CASSPIAGSNQPQHF.

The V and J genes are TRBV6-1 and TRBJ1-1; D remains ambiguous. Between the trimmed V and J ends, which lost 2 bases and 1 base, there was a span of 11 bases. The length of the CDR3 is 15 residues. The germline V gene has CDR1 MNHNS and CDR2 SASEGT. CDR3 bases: TGTGCCAGCAGTGAATTCGGGATTGGGAACACTGAAGCTTTCTTT. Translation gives CASSEFGIGNTEAFF.

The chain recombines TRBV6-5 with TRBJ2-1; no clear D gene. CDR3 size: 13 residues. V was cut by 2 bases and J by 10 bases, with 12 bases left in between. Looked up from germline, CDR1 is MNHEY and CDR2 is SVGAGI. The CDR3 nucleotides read TGTGCCAGCAGTTACAACGGCGAGAACGAGCAGTTCTTC. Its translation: CASSYNGENEQFF.

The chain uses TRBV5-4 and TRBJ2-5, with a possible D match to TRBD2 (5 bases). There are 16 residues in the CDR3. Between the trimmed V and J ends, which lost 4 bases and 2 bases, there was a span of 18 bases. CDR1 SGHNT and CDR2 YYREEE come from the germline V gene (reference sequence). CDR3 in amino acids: CASSPLGGLQQETQYF. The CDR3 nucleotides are TGTGCCAGCAGCCCCCTCGGCGGACTTCAACAAGAGACCCAGTACTTC.

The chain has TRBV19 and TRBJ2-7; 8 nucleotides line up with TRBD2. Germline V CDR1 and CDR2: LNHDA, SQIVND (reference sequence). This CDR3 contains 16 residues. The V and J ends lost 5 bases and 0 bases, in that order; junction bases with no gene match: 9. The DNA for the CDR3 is TGTGCCAGTAGTTCACCCACTAGCGGAAACTCCTACGAGCAGTACTTC. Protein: CASSSPTSGNSYEQYF.

The CDR3 loop reads CASSAQGEADTQYF. In DNA, the CDR3 is TGTGCCAGCAGCGCACAGGGGGAGGCAGATACGCAGTATTTT. The J gene is TRBJ2-3, the V gene TRBV6-1, with 8 bases identical to TRBD1. The CDR3 contains 14 residues. The germline gives CDR1 MNHNS, CDR2 SASEGT. Trimming at V came to 6 bases and at J to 4 bases, leaving 6 bases not matched to a gene.

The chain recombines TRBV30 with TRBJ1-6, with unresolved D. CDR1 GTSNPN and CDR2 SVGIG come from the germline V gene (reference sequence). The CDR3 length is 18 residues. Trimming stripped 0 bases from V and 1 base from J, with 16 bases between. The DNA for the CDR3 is TGTGCCTGGAGTGTACGGGCAGCTGGAGGGTCCTATAATTCACCCCTCCACTTT. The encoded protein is CAWSVRAAGGSYNSPLHF.

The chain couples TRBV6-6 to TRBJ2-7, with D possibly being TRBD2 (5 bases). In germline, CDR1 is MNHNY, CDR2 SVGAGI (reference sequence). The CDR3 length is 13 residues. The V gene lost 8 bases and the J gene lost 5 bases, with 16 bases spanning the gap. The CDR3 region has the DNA TGTGCCAGCCTCCGAGGGATAGACAACGAGCAGTACTTC. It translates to CASLRGIDNEQYF.

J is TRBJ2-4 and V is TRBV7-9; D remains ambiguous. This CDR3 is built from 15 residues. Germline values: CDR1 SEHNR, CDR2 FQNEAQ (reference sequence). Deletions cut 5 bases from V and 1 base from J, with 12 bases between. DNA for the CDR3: TGTGCCAGCAGCGCACAGACTTTGGCCAAAAACATTCAGTACTTC. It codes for CASSAQTLAKNIQYF.

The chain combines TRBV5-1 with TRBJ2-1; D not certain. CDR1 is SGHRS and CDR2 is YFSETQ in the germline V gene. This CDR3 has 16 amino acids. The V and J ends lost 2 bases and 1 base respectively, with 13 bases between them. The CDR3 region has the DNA TGCGCCAGCAGCTTAGTCTCTGGCGGTTCCTACAATGAGCAGTTCTTC. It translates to CASSLVSGGSYNEQFF.

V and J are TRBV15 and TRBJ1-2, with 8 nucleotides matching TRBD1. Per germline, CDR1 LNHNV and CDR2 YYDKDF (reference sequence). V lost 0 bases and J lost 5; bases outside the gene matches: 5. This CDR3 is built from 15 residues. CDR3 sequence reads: CATSRETGDWYGYTF. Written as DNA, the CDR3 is TGTGCCACCAGCAGAGAGACAGGGGATTGGTATGGCTACACCTTC. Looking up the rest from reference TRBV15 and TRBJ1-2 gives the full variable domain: DAMVIQNPRYQVTQFGKPVTLSCSQTLNHNVMYWYQQKSSQAPKLLFHYYDKDFNNEADTPDNFQSRRPNTSFCFLDIRSPGLGDTAMYLCATSRETGDWYGYTFGSGTRLTVV.

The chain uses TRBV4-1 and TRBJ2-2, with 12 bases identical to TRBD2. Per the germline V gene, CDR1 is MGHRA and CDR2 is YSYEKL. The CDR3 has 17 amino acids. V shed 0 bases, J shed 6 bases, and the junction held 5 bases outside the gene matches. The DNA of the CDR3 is TGCGCCAGCAGCCAAGAAGGACTAGCGGGACCTCCCGGGGAGCTGTTTTTT. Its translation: CASSQEGLAGPPGELFF.

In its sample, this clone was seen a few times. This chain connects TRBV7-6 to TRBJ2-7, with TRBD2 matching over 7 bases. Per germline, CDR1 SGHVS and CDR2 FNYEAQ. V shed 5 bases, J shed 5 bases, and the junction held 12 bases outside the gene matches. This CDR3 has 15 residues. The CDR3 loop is CASSPRVGGSNEQYF. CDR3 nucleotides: TGTGCCAGCAGCCCAAGGGTAGGCGGGAGCAACGAGCAGTACTTC.

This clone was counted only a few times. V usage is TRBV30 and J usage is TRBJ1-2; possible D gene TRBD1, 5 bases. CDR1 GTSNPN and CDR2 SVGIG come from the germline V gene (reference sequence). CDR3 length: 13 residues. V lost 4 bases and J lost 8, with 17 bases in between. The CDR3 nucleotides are TGTGCCTGGACAGGGTCCTCCTCCCCCGGCTACACCTTC. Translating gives CAWTGSSSPGYTF.

This CDR3 reads CASWEGRVNQPQHF. The DNA for the CDR3 is TGTGCCAGCTGGGAGGGGCGGGTAAACCAGCCCCAGCATTTT. The genes are TRBV6-5 and TRBJ1-5, with TRBD1 as a possible D gene (5 bases). The germline CDR1 and CDR2 sequences are MNHEY and SVGAGI. The CDR3 spans 14 residues. Trimming shortened V by 8 bases and J by 7 bases, and 18 bases separated the two germline ends.

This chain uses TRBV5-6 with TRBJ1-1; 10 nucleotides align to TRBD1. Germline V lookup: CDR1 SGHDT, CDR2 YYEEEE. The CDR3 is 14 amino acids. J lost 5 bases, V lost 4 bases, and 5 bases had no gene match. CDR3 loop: CASSVDRGSTEAFF. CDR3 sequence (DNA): TGTGCCAGCAGCGTGGACAGGGGGTCGACTGAAGCTTTCTTT.

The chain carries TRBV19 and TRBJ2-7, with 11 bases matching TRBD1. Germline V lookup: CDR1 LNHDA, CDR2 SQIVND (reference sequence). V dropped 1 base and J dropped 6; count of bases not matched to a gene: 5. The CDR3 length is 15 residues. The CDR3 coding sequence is TGTGCCAGTAGTATAGGTGGGACAGGGGGAACCGAGCAGTACTTC. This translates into CASSIGGTGGTEQYF.

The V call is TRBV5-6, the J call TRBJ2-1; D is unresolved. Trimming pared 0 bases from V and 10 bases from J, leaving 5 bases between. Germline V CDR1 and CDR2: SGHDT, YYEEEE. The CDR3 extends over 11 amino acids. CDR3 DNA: TGTGCCAGCAGCTTGGGCGGCGAGCAGTTCTTC. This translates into CASSLGGEQFF.

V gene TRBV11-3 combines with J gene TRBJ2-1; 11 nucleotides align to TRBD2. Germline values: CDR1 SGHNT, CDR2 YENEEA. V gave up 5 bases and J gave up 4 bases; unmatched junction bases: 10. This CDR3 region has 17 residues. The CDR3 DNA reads TGTGCCAGCAGCCCCCCAACAGGGACTAGCGGTTACAATGAGCAGTTCTTC. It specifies CASSPPTGTSGYNEQFF.

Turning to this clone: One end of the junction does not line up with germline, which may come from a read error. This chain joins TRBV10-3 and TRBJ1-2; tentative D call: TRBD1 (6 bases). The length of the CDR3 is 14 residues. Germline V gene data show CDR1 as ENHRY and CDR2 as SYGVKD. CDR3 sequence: CAVSAGAANYGYTF. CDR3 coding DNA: TGTGCCGTCAGTGCAGGGGCGGCTAACTATGGCTACACCTTC.

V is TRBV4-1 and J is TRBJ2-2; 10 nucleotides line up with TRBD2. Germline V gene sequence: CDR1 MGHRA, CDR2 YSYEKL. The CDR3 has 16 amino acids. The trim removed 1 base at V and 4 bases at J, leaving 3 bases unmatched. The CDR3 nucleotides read TGCGCCAGCAGCCAAGGTCCTAGCGGGAGCACCGGGGAGCTGTTTTTT. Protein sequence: CASSQGPSGSTGELFF.

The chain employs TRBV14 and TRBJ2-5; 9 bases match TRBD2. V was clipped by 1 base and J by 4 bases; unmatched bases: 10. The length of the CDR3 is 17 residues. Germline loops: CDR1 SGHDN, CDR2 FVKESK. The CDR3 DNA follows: TGTGCCAGCAGCCAAGTATTGGGCGGGAGGGCCCGAGAGACCCAGTACTTC. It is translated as CASSQVLGGRARETQYF.

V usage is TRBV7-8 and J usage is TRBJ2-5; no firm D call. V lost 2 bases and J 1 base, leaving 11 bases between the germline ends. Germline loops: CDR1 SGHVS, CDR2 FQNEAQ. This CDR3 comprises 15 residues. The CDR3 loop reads CASSLIELSQETQYF. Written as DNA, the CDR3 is TGTGCCAGCAGCTTAATTGAGCTCTCCCAAGAGACCCAGTACTTC.

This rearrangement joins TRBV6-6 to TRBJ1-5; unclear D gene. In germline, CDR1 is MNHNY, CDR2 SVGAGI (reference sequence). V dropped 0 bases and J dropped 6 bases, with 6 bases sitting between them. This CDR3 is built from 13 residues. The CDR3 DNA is TGTGCCAGCAGTTACTCGACCGTTCAGCCCCAGCATTTT. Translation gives CASSYSTVQPQHF.

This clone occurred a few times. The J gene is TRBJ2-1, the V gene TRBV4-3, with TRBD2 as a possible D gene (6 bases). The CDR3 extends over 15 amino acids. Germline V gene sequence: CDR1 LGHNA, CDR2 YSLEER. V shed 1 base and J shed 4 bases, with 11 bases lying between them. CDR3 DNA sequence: TGCGCCAGCAGCCAAGGCGTGGGAGGTTACAATGAGCAGTTCTTC. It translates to CASSQGVGGYNEQFF.

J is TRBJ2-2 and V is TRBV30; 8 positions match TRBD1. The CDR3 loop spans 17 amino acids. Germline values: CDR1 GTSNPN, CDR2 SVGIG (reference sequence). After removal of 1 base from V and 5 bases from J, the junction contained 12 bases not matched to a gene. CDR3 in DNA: TGTGCCTGGAGTGACTACATGACGGGACAGGAAACCGGGGAGCTGTTTTTT. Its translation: CAWSDYMTGQETGELFF. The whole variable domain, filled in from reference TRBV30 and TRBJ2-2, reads SQTIHQWPATLVQPVGSPLSLECTVEGTSNPNLYWYRQAAGRGLQLLFYSVGIGQISSEVPQNLSASRPQDRQFILSSKKLLLSDSGFYLCAWSDYMTGQETGELFFGEGSRLTVL.

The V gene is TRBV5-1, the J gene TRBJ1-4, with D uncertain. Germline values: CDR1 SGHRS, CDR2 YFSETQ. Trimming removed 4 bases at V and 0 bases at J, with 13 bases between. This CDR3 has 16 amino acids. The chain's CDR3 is CASSLGSPATNEKLFF. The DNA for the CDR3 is TGCGCCAGCAGCCTCGGGAGTCCTGCAACTAATGAAAAACTGTTTTTT.

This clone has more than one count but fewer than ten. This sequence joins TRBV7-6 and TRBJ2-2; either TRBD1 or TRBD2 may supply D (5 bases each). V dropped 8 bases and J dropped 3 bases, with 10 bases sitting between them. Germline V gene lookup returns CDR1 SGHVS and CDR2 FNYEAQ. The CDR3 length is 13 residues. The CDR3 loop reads CASGGFDTGELFF. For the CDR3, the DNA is TGTGCCAGCGGGGGTTTCGACACCGGGGAGCTGTTTTTT.

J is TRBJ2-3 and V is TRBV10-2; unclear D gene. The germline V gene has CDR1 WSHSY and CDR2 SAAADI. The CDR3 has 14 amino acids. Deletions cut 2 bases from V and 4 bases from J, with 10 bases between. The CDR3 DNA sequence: TGCGCCAGCAGTGAGGCGAGGTTCTCAGATACGCAGTATTTT. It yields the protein CASSEARFSDTQYF.